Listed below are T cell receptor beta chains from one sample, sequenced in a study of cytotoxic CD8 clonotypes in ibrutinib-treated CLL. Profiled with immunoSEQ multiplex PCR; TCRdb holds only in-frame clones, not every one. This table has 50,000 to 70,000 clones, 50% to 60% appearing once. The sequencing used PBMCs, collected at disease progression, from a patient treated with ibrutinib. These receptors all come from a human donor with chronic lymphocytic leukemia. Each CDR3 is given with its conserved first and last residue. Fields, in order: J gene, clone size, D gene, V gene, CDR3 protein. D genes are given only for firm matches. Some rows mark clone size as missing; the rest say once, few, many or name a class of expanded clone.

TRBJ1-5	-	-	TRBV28	CASSPLVNQPQHF
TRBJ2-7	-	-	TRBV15	CATGAHSYEQYF
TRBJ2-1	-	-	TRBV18	CASSRGSKGFF
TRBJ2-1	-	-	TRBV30	CAWSVNTGHEQFF
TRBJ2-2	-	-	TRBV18	CASSPPVGELFF
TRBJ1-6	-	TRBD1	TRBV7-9	CASSLGGTGVSPLHF
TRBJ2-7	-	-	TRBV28	CASRRGELYEQYF
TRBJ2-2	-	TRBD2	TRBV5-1	CASSLDTSGGELFF
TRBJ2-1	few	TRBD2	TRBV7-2	CASSLEAGGEQFF
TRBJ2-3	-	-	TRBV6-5	CASSSQRGGTDTQYF
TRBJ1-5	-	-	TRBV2	CASSLDSMSNQPQHF
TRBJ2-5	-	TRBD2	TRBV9	CASSAGTKETQYF
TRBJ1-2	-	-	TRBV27	CASSLDPYYGYTF
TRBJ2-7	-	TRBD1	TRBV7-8	CASSFGQAYEQYF
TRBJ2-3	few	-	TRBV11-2	CASSLAVGAMTTDTQYF
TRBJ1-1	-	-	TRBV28	CATLVNTEAFF
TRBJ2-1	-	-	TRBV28	CASSSSEGDHNEQFF
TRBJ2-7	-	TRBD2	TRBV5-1	CASSQQGLAGGEQYF
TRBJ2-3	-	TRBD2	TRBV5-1	CASSSGSGRPDTQYF
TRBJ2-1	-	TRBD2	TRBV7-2	CASSASAGAVYNEQFF
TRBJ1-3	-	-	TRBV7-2	CAGSLTYSGNTIYF
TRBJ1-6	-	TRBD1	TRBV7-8	CASSLDRGQRSPLHF
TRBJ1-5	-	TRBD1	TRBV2	CASRVGGTGDHYSNQPQHF
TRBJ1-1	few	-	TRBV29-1	CSVEAGSANTEAFF
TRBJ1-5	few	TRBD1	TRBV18	CASSPQGAGQPQHF
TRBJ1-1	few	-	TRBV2	CASSGTNTEAFF
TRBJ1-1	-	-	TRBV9	CASSVWGGSEAFF
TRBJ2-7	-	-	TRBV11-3	CASSFEGQAYEQYF
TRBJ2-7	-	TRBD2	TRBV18	CASSQGTNYEQYF
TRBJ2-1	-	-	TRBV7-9	CASSLALFLQFF
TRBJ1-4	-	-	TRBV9	CASSVEGTEKLFF
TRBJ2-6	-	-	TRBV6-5	CASRGPGGANVLTF
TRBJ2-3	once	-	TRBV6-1	CASSESKDTQYF
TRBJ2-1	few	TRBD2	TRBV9	CASSVWTSPLEQFF
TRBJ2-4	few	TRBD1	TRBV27	CASSRGQGANIQYF
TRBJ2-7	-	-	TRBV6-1	CASGYAGTAPYEQYF
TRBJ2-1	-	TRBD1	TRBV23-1	CASSQSQGLYNEQFF
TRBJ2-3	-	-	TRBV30	CAWSRSTDTQYF
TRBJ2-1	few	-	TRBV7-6	CASSLYTGERPNEQFF
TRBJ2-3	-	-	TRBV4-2	CASSGVSVSRTDTQYF
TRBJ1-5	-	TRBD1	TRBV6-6	CASSWGQGNQPQHF
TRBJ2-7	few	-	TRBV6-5	CASRFSVLYEQYF
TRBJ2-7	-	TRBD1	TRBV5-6	CASSFGTGNNEQYF
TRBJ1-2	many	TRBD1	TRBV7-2	CASSSRGLGHGYTF
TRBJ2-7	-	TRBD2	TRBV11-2	CASSIAGKRYEQYF
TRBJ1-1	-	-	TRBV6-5	CASSYSLAANTEAFF
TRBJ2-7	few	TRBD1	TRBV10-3	CAISPGQGFEQYF
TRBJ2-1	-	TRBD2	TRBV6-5	CASRPTSGDEQFF
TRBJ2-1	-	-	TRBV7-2	CASSLMSGSYNEQFF
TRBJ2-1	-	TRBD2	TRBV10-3	CAINIGTSGGRSYNEQFF
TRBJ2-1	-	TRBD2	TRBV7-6	CASSPTLAGAGKFF
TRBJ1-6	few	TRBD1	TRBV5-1	CASSKRGQGRDSPLHF
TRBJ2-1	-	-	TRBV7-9	CASSLSQLYNEQFF
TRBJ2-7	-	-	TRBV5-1	CASSLQDGDEQYF
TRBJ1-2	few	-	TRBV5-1	CASSPDTGIYGYTF
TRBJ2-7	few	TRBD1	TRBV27	CASSPKTGEF
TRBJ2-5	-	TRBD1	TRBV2	CASIGTGKTQYF
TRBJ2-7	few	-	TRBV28	CASSLGEGFYSYEQYF
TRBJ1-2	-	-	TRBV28	CASLSNYGYTF
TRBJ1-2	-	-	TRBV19	CASSNLKPNYGYTF